The 11 T cell receptor beta chains below were found in one sample sequenced in a study of response to subunit inactivated influenza vaccine. TCRdb reprocessed the RT-PCR reads via MiXCR and lists one record per CDR3 protein. Seen here are around 750,000 distinct CDR3 sequences, around 20% observed once, and the top ten hold 10%. Sequences were derived from PBMCs from blood, sampled about 5 days after vaccination. The origin of the receptors is a man in his forties or fifties who received an inactivated influenza vaccine.

This chain joins TRBV27 and TRBJ1-2; D gene uncertain. Germline V gene lookup returns CDR1 MNHEY and CDR2 SMNVEV (reference sequence). The CDR3 runs to 14 residues. The V end lost 3 bases, the J end lost 1 base, and 9 bases lay between the germline ends. The CDR3 DNA reads as TGTGCCAGCAGTTTTACAGCGCTTAACTATGGCTACACCTTC. This encodes CASSFTALNYGYTF.

This clonotype has more than one count but fewer than ten. The chain has TRBV29-1 and TRBJ2-1; TRBD2 matches at 14 bases. Per the germline V gene, CDR1 is SQVTM and CDR2 is ANQGSEA. The CDR3 extends over 14 amino acids. The J segment lost 10 bases and the V segment lost 7 bases, leaving 9 bases of the junction unmatched. The CDR3 here is CSAGTSGGLGEQFF. CDR3 DNA: TGCAGCGCAGGGACTAGCGGGGGATTGGGGGAGCAGTTCTTC.

The genes are TRBV7-2 and TRBJ1-2; D possibly corresponds to TRBD1 (6 bases). V gave up 2 bases and J gave up 4 bases, with 14 bases separating them. The CDR3 is 15 residues long. Germline V gene lookup returns CDR1 SGHTA and CDR2 FQGNSA. CDR3 loop: CASSLQRGPGYGYTF. The CDR3 nucleotides read TGTGCCAGCAGCTTACAACGGGGGCCTGGCTATGGCTACACCTTC.

Only a few counts were recorded for this clonotype. The J gene is TRBJ2-5, the V gene TRBV29-1; D might be TRBD1 (6 bases). CDR1 is SQVTM, CDR2 ANQGSEA, per germline. This CDR3 has 12 residues. The V end was cut by 7 bases, the J end by 7 bases, with 16 bases between. This CDR3 reads CSADTRGGTQYF. CDR3 nucleotides: TGCAGCGCCGACACAAGAGGGGGGACCCAGTACTTC.

J is TRBJ2-5 and V is TRBV4-2; 10 bases match TRBD2. Germline V gives CDR1 LGHNA, CDR2 YNFKEQ. V gave up 0 bases and J gave up 5 bases; unmatched junction bases: 6. This CDR3 spans 16 amino acids. CDR3 sequence (DNA): TGTGCCAGCAGCCAAGACGCTGGACTAGCGGTTGAGACCCAGTACTTC. This codes for CASSQDAGLAVETQYF.

The rearrangement links TRBV20-1 to TRBJ2-2; D possibly corresponds to TRBD2 (7 bases). Trimming stripped 2 bases from V and 0 bases from J, with 19 bases between. The CDR3 length is 18 residues. CDR1 is DFQATT, CDR2 SNEGSKA, per germline (reference sequence). The DNA of the CDR3 is TGCAGTGCTAGAAGATGGGGGCGTCTAGCGGCGAACACCGGGGAGCTGTTTTTT. Translating it yields CSARRWGRLAANTGELFF.

This clonotype was seen just once. This chain uses TRBV10-3 with TRBJ1-1; no clear D gene. This CDR3 is 13 amino acids long. From germline, CDR1 is ENHRY and CDR2 SYGVKD. V was trimmed by 5 bases and J by 1 base, leaving 8 bases between them. Here the CDR3 DNA reads TGTGCCATCAGTATAGAGACGAACACTGAAGCTTTCTTT. Translating gives CAISIETNTEAFF.

The CDR3 DNA follows: TGCGCCAGCAGCTTGTTCGCAGGTGATGGTGGCGGCTACACCTTC. Amino acid sequence: CASSLFAGDGGGYTF. The chain links TRBV5-1 to TRBJ1-2; the D is unclear. The CDR3 runs to 15 residues. Germline V gene lookup returns CDR1 SGHRS and CDR2 YFSETQ. Trimming shortened V by 1 base and J by 8 bases, and 18 bases separated the two germline ends.

The chain links TRBV12-3 or TRBV12-4 to TRBJ2-1; 11 bases are shared with TRBD2. J was trimmed by 5 bases and V by 5 bases; bases with no gene match: 5. This CDR3 has 15 residues. The CDR3 nucleotides are TGTGCCAGCAGTAAAGATAGCGGGAGGGACAATGAGCAGTTCTTC. Translation: CASSKDSGRDNEQFF.

J is TRBJ1-4 and V is TRBV5-4; tentatively, D is TRBD1 (5 bases). V lost 4 bases to trimming and J lost 4 bases, with 11 bases between them. This CDR3 spans 14 amino acids. Germline V gene sequence: CDR1 SGHNT, CDR2 YYREEE (reference sequence). The CDR3 nucleotides are TGTGCCAGCAGCCCAGACAGTTTTAATGAAAAACTGTTTTTT. It specifies CASSPDSFNEKLFF. The complete variable domain, with remaining parts taken from reference TRBV5-4 and TRBJ1-4, reads ETGVTQSPTHLIKTRGQQVTLRCSSQSGHNTVSWYQQALGQGPQFIFQYYREEENGRGNFPPRFSGLQFPNYSSELNVNALELDDSALYLCASSPDSFNEKLFFGSGTQLSVL.

The CDR3 reads CASSEREPVNEQFF. CDR3 nucleotides: TGTGCCAGCAGCGAGCGGGAGCCTGTCAATGAGCAGTTCTTC. The V and J genes are TRBV14 and TRBJ2-1; TRBD2 matches at 8 bases. The CDR3 covers 14 residues. Germline V gene data show CDR1 as SGHDN and CDR2 as FVKESK. J gave up 6 bases and V 5 bases, and 6 bases lay outside the gene matches.